This T cell receptor (beta chain) originates from a study of blood T cells in healthy people across ages. There were healthy Caucasian individuals from Russia, aged roughly 6 to 90, serving as donors. Each donor's blood draw was roughly 10 milliliters of peripheral blood. A minimum of 7 million PBMCs was isolated per sample. This clonotype was detected only a few times. The antigen is unknown. Findings and caveats of the study: Unknown CMV status may confound age-related changes in expanded clones.

CDR1 and CDR2 from the germline V gene are DFQATT and SNEGSKA (reference sequence). This CDR3 comprises 13 residues. Trimming removed 3 bases from V and 4 bases from J, with 12 bases in between. PCR was performed a second time for roughly 7 to 12 cycles using a sample-barcoded 5' primer and a J-beta primer mix. One entry per CDR3 protein, called by TCRdb with MiXCR from the 5' RACE reads. This sample has about 570,000 distinct CDR3 sequences, with about 26% found just once. Sequencing input: blood. The source of this sequence is a woman in her 70s in good health. The gene calls are TRBV20-1 and TRBJ2-5; D gene unclear. The CDR3 here is CSASNPPGETQYF. In DNA, the CDR3 is TGCAGTGCTAGTAATCCCCCCGGAGAGACCCAGTACTTC.